This TCR beta chain originates from a study of beta chain features in type 1 diabetes. Sorted CD4+ subsets: naive, central memory, regulatory, stem cell-like memory (CD45RO/CCR7/CD25/CD127/CD95/CD27 panel). This CDR3 has 15 residues. J was trimmed by 4 bases and V by 0 bases; bases with no gene match: 3. The germline gives CDR1 SGHRS, CDR2 YFSETQ. A word on this clone: Its antigen is not known.

TCRB transcripts that were expressed got sequenced, as all of the isolated RNA had been reverse transcribed. Reads from naive, central memory and regulatory T cell samples averaged about 3.57 million. Sequencing was performed with immunoSEQ multiplex PCR; in TCRdb, only in-frame clones are kept and a portion is missing. This sample has a few hundred thousand clones, with roughly an eighth found just once. Study-wide findings and caveats: Type 1 diabetes patients showed fewer insertions and more deletions at VDJ junctions. A moderate, significant TCRB CDR3 shortening appeared in type 1 diabetes across four CD4+ subsets.

Sequenced material: naive CD4+ T cells from blood. The chain recombines TRBV5-1 with TRBJ2-5, with 10 positions matching TRBD1. This TCR came from a woman between 18 and 29 years old with type 1 diabetes. The CDR3 reads CASSLGQGAGETQYF. The CDR3 DNA is TGCGCCAGCAGCTTGGGACAGGGGGCGGGAGAGACCCAGTACTTC.